The 13 T cell receptor beta chains given below trace back to one sample, sequenced in a study of blood T cell repertoires in COVID-19 (dated by TCRdb to 2018 to 2020). The library was prepared using the immunoSEQ multiplex PCR assay. TCRdb re-hosts the immuneACCESS table, in-frame sequences only. Its copies lack some clones; in the studies checked, an unresolved V gene accounts for under half of them, and the cause for the rest is not known. In this sample the table shows roughly 340,000 clones, 89% of which occur a single time. The ten largest clones add up to around 3% of the sample. Sample: peripheral blood. Receptors originate from a woman younger than 45 with COVID-19, enrolled during active disease.

This chain connects TRBV6-6 to TRBJ2-3; possible D gene TRBD1, 6 bases. CDR3 size: 14 residues. CDR1 MNHNY and CDR2 SVGAGI come from the germline V gene (reference sequence). V was pared by 3 bases and J by 2 bases, with 9 bases between. CDR3: CASSYLGATDTQYF. The DNA for the CDR3 is TGTGCCAGCAGTTATTTGGGGGCCACAGATACGCAGTATTTT.

The rearrangement links TRBV5-6 to TRBJ1-1; D may be TRBD1 (6 bases). Germline-derived CDR1 and CDR2 are SGHDT and YYEEEE. This CDR3 has 15 amino acids. V shed 4 bases and J shed 0 bases, with 13 bases lying between them. For the CDR3, the DNA is TGTGCCAGCAGCGCTACGGACAGATTGAACACTGAAGCTTTCTTT. Translated, it gives CASSATDRLNTEAFF.

Only a few counts were recorded for this clone. The chain recombines TRBV7-2 with TRBJ1-3; unclear D gene. V lost 1 base and J 0 bases, leaving 4 bases between the germline ends. Germline V lookup: CDR1 SGHTA, CDR2 FQGNSA. This CDR3 has 14 amino acids. The CDR3 sequence is CASSLGSSGNTIYF. In DNA, the CDR3 is TGTGCCAGCAGCTTAGGCAGCTCTGGAAACACCATATATTTT.

This clone occurred once. This rearrangement joins TRBV4-1 to TRBJ1-1; D gene uncertain. The CDR3 has 17 residues. V lost 0 bases and J lost 1, with 15 bases in between. Germline CDR1 and CDR2: MGHRA and YSYEKL. The CDR3 DNA reads as TGCGCCAGCAGCCAAGACTTAAGGGAGGGTTGGAACACTGAAGCTTTCTTT. Translated: CASSQDLREGWNTEAFF.

V usage is TRBV28 and J usage is TRBJ1-5; no clear D. Trimming removed 6 bases at V and 2 bases at J, with 17 bases between. Germline V gene data show CDR1 as MDHEN and CDR2 as SYDVKM. The length of the CDR3 is 16 residues. CDR3 nucleotide sequence: TGTGCCAGCAGCCCACTGACGGGAGCTGGCAATCAGCCCCAGCATTTT. It translates to CASSPLTGAGNQPQHF.

The V and J genes are TRBV28 and TRBJ1-3; no firm D call. Germline values: CDR1 MDHEN, CDR2 SYDVKM. This CDR3 spans 16 amino acids. V was clipped by 3 bases and J by 0 bases, with 12 bases between them. CDR3 in amino acids: CASSFGNSLSGNTIYF. The CDR3 bases are TGTGCCAGCAGTTTTGGAAACAGCCTCTCTGGAAACACCATATATTTT.

This sequence joins TRBV10-1 and TRBJ2-3; perhaps TRBD2 as D (6 bases). The CDR3 covers 14 residues. Germline CDR1 WNHNN, CDR2 SYGVQD (reference sequence). Trimming left V 1 base short and J 2 bases short, with 7 bases between. CDR3 in DNA: TGCGCCAGCAGTGAGTGGAGGGACACAGATACGCAGTATTTT. This translates into CASSEWRDTDTQYF.

This clone appeared a single time. The J gene is TRBJ2-7, the V gene TRBV15; D is undetermined. Germline lookup yields CDR1 LNHNV and CDR2 YYDKDF (reference sequence). The CDR3 has 14 amino acids. The germline V and J ends were trimmed by 2 bases and 0 bases, with 8 bases remaining between them. The CDR3: CATSRTTSSYEQYV. The CDR3 coding sequence is TGTGCCACCAGCAGAACTACAAGCTCCTACGAGCAGTACGTC.

In its sample, this clone was seen a few times. The chain recombines TRBV2 with TRBJ1-2; a possible D gene is TRBD1 (6 bases). The ends were cut back, 10 bases at V and 4 bases at J, with 16 bases in the middle. CDR3 length equals 13 residues. CDR1 SNHLY and CDR2 FYNNEI come from the germline V gene. Written as DNA, the CDR3 is TGTGCCACAGACCCTACAGGGTCCTATGGCTACACCTTC. Amino acids: CATDPTGSYGYTF. The variable domain in full, with the rest retrieved from reference TRBV2 and TRBJ1-2, is EPEVTQTPSHQVTQMGQEVILRCVPISNHLYFYWYRQILGQKVEFLVSFYNNEISEKSEIFDDQFSVERPDGSNFTLKIRSTKLEDSAMYFCATDPTGSYGYTFGSGTRLTVV.

This sequence joins TRBV5-1 and TRBJ2-1, with D possibly matching TRBD2 (6 bases). CDR1 is SGHRS, CDR2 YFSETQ, per germline. The CDR3 loop spans 15 amino acids. Trimming removed 4 bases from V and 4 bases from J, with 15 bases in between. The CDR3 DNA reads TGCGCCAGCAGCCTTTACGGGGGAGGTTACAATGAGCAGTTCTTC. Its translation is CASSLYGGGYNEQFF.

This clone was detected only once. V usage is TRBV29-1 and J usage is TRBJ2-5; 15 bases map to TRBD2. J was trimmed by 5 bases and V by 4 bases; bases with no gene match: 8. In germline, CDR1 is SQVTM, CDR2 ANQGSEA. This CDR3 has 16 amino acids. The CDR3 sequence: CSVAGLAGGSGETQYF. The CDR3 DNA reads TGCAGCGTTGCGGGACTAGCGGGGGGAAGTGGGGAGACCCAGTACTTC.

J is TRBJ2-3 and V is TRBV19, with 9 bases fitting TRBD1. This CDR3 comprises 15 residues. Per germline, CDR1 LNHDA and CDR2 SQIVND (reference sequence). V gave up 5 bases and J gave up 5 bases; unmatched junction bases: 8. The CDR3 sequence is CASSAYRGLGDTQYF. In DNA form, the CDR3 reads TGTGCCAGTAGTGCATACAGGGGGCTCGGAGATACGCAGTATTTT.

This clone showed up just once. The chain combines TRBV4-3 with TRBJ2-7, with 8 bases lining up with TRBD2. CDR3 length equals 18 residues. The V gene end was trimmed by 2 bases and the J gene end by 3 bases; junction bases not matched to a gene: 15. Germline CDR1 and CDR2: LGHNA and YSLEER. This CDR3 is CASSQTKNERERFYEQYV. The CDR3 DNA reads as TGCGCCAGCAGCCAAACTAAGAACGAGCGGGAGAGGTTCTACGAGCAGTACGTC.